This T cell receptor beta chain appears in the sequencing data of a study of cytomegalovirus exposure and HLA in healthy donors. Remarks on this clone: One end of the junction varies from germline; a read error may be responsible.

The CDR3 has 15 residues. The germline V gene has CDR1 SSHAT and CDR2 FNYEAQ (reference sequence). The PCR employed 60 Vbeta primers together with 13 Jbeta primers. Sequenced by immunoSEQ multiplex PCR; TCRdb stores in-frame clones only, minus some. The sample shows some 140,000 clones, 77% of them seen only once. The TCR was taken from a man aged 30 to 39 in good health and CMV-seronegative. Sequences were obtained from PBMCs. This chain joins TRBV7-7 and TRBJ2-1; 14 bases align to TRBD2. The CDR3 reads CASSAGLAGDNEQFF. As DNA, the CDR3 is TGTGCTAGCAGCGCGGGACTAGCGGGAGACAATGAGCAGTTCTTC.